Sequencing of this T cell receptor (beta chain) was carried out in a study of cytomegalovirus exposure and HLA in healthy donors. Trimming took 4 bases from V and 1 from J; bases not matched to a gene: 8. The CDR3 contains 15 residues. Germline loops: CDR1 SGHNT, CDR2 YYREEE (reference sequence). The PCR employed 60 Vbeta primers together with 13 Jbeta primers. Sequencing was performed with immunoSEQ multiplex PCR; in TCRdb, only in-frame clones are kept and a portion is missing. The sample lists roughly 140,000 clones; over 65% were seen once. Material: PBMCs. This receptor was identified in a female donor in good health and CMV-seronegative. The chain employs TRBV5-4 and TRBJ2-7, with 7 bases fitting TRBD2. CDR3 DNA: TGTGCCAGCAGCCCCCCGGGCGGGGGATCCTACGAGCAGTACTTC. Amino acid sequence: CASSPPGGGSYEQYF.